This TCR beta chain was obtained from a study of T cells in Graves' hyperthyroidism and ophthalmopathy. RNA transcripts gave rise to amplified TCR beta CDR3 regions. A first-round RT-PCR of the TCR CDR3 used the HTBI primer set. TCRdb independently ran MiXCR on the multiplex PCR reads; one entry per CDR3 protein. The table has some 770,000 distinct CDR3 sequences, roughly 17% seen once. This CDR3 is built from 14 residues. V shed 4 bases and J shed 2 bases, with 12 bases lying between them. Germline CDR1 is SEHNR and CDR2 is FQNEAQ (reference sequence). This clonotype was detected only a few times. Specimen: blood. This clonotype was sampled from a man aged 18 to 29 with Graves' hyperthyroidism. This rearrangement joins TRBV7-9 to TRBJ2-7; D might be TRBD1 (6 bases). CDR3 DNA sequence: TGTGCCAGCAGCTCGGGACAACGCCCCTACGAGCAGTACTTC. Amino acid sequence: CASSSGQRPYEQYF. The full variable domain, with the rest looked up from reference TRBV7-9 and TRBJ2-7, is DTGVSQNPRHKITKRGQNVTFRCDPISEHNRLYWYRQTLGQGPEFLTYFQNEAQLEKSRLLSDRFSAERPKGSFSTLEIQRTEQGDSAMYLCASSSGQRPYEQYFGPGTRLTVT.